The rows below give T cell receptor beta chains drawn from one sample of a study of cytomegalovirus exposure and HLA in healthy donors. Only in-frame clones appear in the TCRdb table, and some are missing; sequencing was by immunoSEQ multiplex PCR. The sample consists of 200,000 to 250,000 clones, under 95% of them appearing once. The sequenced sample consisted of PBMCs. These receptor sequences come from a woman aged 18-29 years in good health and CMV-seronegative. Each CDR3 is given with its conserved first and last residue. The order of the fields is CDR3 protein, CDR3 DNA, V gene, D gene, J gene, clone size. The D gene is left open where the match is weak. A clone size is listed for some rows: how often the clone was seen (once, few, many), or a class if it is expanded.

CASTKGGYGYTF,TGTGCCAGCACCAAAGGGGGCTATGGCTACACCTTC,TRBV6-5,-,TRBJ1-2,-
CSVEDGRRVSTDTQYF,TGCAGCGTTGAAGATGGTCGGCGGGTTAGCACAGATACGCAGTATTTT,TRBV29-1,-,TRBJ2-3,-
CASSVAIVDTQYF,TGTGCCAGCAGCGTAGCTATCGTAGATACGCAGTATTTT,TRBV9,-,TRBJ2-3,-
CASSGYESNQPQHF,TGTGCCAGCTCAGGTTATGAGAGCAATCAGCCCCAGCATTTT,TRBV2,-,TRBJ1-5,-
CASSLLRTGDSPLGTEAFF,TGTGCCAGCAGTTTACTACGGACAGGGGATTCCCCTCTGGGCACTGAAGCTTTCTTT,TRBV27,TRBD1,TRBJ1-1,-
CASSVGQRVTNTEAFF,TGTGCCAGCAGCGTCGGACAGAGGGTTACGAACACTGAAGCTTTCTTT,TRBV9,-,TRBJ1-1,-
CASSLGARPGELFF,TGTGCCAGCAGCTTAGGGGCTCGCCCCGGGGAGCTGTTTTTT,TRBV7-9,-,TRBJ2-2,few
CASSTDSGNTIYF,TGTGCCAGCAGTACAGACTCTGGAAACACCATATATTTT,TRBV28,-,TRBJ1-3,few
CASSLGHRGRYTEAFF,TGTGCCAGCAGCTTAGGGCACAGGGGGAGGTACACTGAAGCTTTCTTT,TRBV7-8,TRBD1,TRBJ1-1,-
CASSLRAGAEQFF,TGTGCCAGCAGCTTGAGGGCGGGGGCTGAGCAGTTCTTC,TRBV7-2,-,TRBJ2-1,-
CASSSRIAGPNEQFF,TGTGCCAGCAGTTCCCGGATAGCGGGCCCGAATGAGCAGTTCTTC,TRBV5-4,TRBD2,TRBJ2-1,-
CASRDRAMSSGNTIYF,TGTGCCAGCAGGGACAGGGCAATGAGCTCTGGAAACACCATATATTTT,TRBV27,TRBD1,TRBJ1-3,-
CASSFSGDGYTF,TGTGCCAGCAGTTTTAGCGGAGATGGCTACACCTTC,TRBV27,-,TRBJ1-2,-
CASSHAGDYGYTF,TGCGCCAGCAGCCACGCGGGTGACTATGGCTACACCTTC,TRBV4-1,-,TRBJ1-2,few
CASSSPGTSGSPPREQYF,TGTGCCAGCAGTTCCCCCGGGACTAGCGGGAGCCCCCCACGGGAGCAGTACTTC,TRBV28,TRBD2,TRBJ2-7,-
CASSNRDSYNSPLHF,TGTGCCAGTAGCAACCGGGACTCCTATAATTCACCCCTCCACTTT,TRBV19,-,TRBJ1-6,-
CASSYRDGDTQYF,TGCGCCAGCAGCTATCGAGATGGAGATACGCAGTATTTT,TRBV5-1,-,TRBJ2-3,once
CASSPTGVNTGELFF,TGTGCCAGCAGCCCCACAGGGGTGAACACCGGGGAGCTGTTTTTT,TRBV28,TRBD1,TRBJ2-2,-
CASSLILGSGSLSTGELFF,TGCGCCAGCAGCTTGATATTAGGTAGCGGGAGCTTGTCGACCGGGGAGCTGTTTTTT,TRBV5-1,TRBD2,TRBJ2-2,-
CASSLVGFGNSPLHF,TGTGCCAGCAGCTTAGTCGGGTTCGGGAATTCACCCCTCCACTTT,TRBV7-6,-,TRBJ1-6,once
CATLAGEVVTGELFF,TGTGCCACCTTAGCGGGAGAGGTTGTTACCGGGGAGCTGTTTTTT,TRBV10-3,TRBD2,TRBJ2-2,-
CAITVAEARVANTGELFF,TGTGCCATCACGGTGGCGGAGGCTAGGGTGGCGAACACCGGGGAGCTGTTTTTT,TRBV10-3,-,TRBJ2-2,-
CASSHARTRPNYGYTF,TGTGCCAGCAGCCACGCTAGGACACGTCCTAACTATGGCTACACCTTC,TRBV14,-,TRBJ1-2,once
CASSVAGGVGELFF,TGTGCCAGCAGCGTAGCGGGAGGGGTCGGGGAGCTGTTTTTT,TRBV9,TRBD2,TRBJ2-2,-
CASWSSGTENEQFF,TGCGCCAGCTGGTCTAGCGGGACGGAGAATGAGCAGTTCTTC,TRBV5-1,TRBD2,TRBJ2-1,-
CASTRDRGRDEQFF,TGTGCCAGCACCCGGGACAGGGGCAGGGATGAGCAGTTCTTC,TRBV5-6,TRBD1,TRBJ2-1,-
CASSPYLAVEQFF,TGCGCCAGCAGCCCCTACCTAGCGGTCGAGCAGTTCTTC,TRBV5-1,TRBD2,TRBJ2-1,-
CASGQEVNYGYTF,TGTGCCAGCGGCCAGGAGGTGAACTATGGCTACACCTTC,TRBV28,-,TRBJ1-2,-
CASSPDYSYEQYF,TGTGCCAGCAGTCCAGATTACTCCTACGAGCAGTACTTC,TRBV28,-,TRBJ2-7,-
CAWMEGRSASFTEAFF,TGTGCCTGGATGGAGGGACGGTCCGCCTCCTTCACTGAAGCTTTCTTT,TRBV30,-,TRBJ1-1,-
CASSEWAGVGNEQFF,TGTGCCAGCAGTGAATGGGCAGGGGTCGGCAATGAGCAGTTCTTC,TRBV6-1,-,TRBJ2-1,-
CASKSTGTAYNEQFF,TGTGCCAGCAAATCCACCGGGACAGCCTACAATGAGCAGTTCTTC,TRBV25-1,TRBD1,TRBJ2-1,-
CAGSGNGIQETQYF,TGTGCCGGATCAGGGAACGGAATCCAAGAGACCCAGTACTTC,TRBV30,-,TRBJ2-5,-
CATSREGLARDTDTQYF,TGTGCCACCAGCAGAGAGGGGCTAGCGCGAGACACAGATACGCAGTATTTT,TRBV15,-,TRBJ2-3,-
CASSLAGDLYEQYF,TGTGCCAGCAGTCTGGCGGGAGACCTCTACGAGCAGTACTTC,TRBV2,TRBD2,TRBJ2-7,-
CSVDSGRNNEQFF,TGCAGCGTTGATAGCGGGAGAAACAATGAGCAGTTCTTC,TRBV29-1,TRBD2,TRBJ2-1,-
CAWSGDRLDYEQYF,TGTGCCTGGAGTGGGGACAGGCTAGACTACGAGCAGTACTTC,TRBV30,TRBD1,TRBJ2-7,-
CASSREERESGTQYF,TGTGCCAGTAGCCGAGAGGAGCGGGAGAGCGGGACCCAGTACTTC,TRBV19,TRBD2,TRBJ2-5,few
CASSSKDSPNEKLFF,TGTGCCAGCAGCTCGAAGGACTCACCTAATGAAAAACTGTTTTTT,TRBV5-4,-,TRBJ1-4,-
CASSVGNRQETQYF,TGTGCCAGCAGCGTAGGTAACAGACAAGAGACCCAGTACTTC,TRBV9,-,TRBJ2-5,-
CASSEGLLSYEQYF,TGTGCCAGCAGTGAGGGACTTCTTTCCTACGAGCAGTACTTC,TRBV6-5,-,TRBJ2-7,once
CASRDRDRGSYEQYF,TGTGCCAGCAGAGACAGGGACAGGGGATCCTACGAGCAGTACTTC,TRBV27,TRBD1,TRBJ2-7,-
CASSEGPYNEQFF,TGTGCCAGCAGTGAGGGCCCTTACAATGAGCAGTTCTTC,TRBV6-1,-,TRBJ2-1,-
CSVLGTGTYGYTF,TGCAGCGTTCTTGGGACAGGGACCTATGGCTACACCTTC,TRBV29-1,TRBD1,TRBJ1-2,few
CASSSTVTLTNEQYF,TGCGCCAGCAGTTCAACAGTGACCCTTACGAACGAGCAGTACTTC,TRBV5-1,-,TRBJ2-7,-
CATGQQNTEAFF,TGTGCTACCGGACAGCAGAACACTGAAGCTTTCTTT,TRBV19,-,TRBJ1-1,once
CASSIGLYSNQPQHF,TGTGCCAGCAGTATCGGACTGTATAGCAATCAGCCCCAGCATTTT,TRBV27,-,TRBJ1-5,-
CASSLAQAGAKAYGYTF,TGTGCCAGCAGCTTAGCGCAGGCAGGGGCGAAGGCCTATGGCTACACCTTC,TRBV7-9,-,TRBJ1-2,-
CASSSFLTGNEQFF,TGTGCCAGCAGCTCCTTTCTCACGGGGAATGAGCAGTTCTTC,TRBV7-3,-,TRBJ2-1,once
CASSLALAGGGETQYF,TGTGCCAGCAGTTTAGCGCTAGCGGGAGGGGGAGAGACCCAGTACTTC,TRBV27,TRBD2,TRBJ2-5,-
CASGGFPSNQPQHF,TGTGCCAGCGGAGGATTTCCGAGCAATCAGCCCCAGCATTTT,TRBV6-1,-,TRBJ1-5,-
CASSPWGSSYNSPLHF,TGTGCCAGCAGCCCCTGGGGCAGCTCCTATAATTCACCCCTCCACTTT,TRBV7-8,-,TRBJ1-6,-
CASSEGGRLSNQPQHF,TGTGCCAGCAGTGAAGGGGGCAGGCTAAGCAATCAGCCCCAGCATTTT,TRBV2,-,TRBJ1-5,-